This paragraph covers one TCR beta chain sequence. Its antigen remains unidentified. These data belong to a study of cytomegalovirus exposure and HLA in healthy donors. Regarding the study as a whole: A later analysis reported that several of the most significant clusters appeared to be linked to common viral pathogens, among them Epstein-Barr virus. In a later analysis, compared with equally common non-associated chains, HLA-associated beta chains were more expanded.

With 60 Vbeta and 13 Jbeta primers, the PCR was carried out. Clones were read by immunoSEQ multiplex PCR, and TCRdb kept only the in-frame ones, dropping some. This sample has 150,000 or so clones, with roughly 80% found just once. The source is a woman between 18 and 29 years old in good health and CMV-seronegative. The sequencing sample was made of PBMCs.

The CDR3 loop reads CASSPPGTGQTNEQFF. CDR3 nucleotides: TGTGCCAGCAGCCCCCCCGGTACGGGACAGACAAATGAGCAGTTCTTC. V gene TRBV28 combines with J gene TRBJ2-1; 7 bases are shared with TRBD1. This CDR3 contains 16 residues. Trimming at V came to 6 bases and at J to 7 bases, leaving 15 bases not matched to a gene. From germline, CDR1 is MDHEN and CDR2 SYDVKM.